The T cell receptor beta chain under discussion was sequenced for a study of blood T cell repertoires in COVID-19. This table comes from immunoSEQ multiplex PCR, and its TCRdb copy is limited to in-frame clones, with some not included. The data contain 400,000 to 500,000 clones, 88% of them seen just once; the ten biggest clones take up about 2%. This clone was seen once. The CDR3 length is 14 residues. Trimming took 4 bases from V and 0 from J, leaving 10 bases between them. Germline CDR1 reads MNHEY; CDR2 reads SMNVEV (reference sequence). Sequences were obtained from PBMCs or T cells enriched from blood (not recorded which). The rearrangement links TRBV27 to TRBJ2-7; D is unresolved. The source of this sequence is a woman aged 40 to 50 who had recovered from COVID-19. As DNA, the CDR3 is TGTGCCAGCAGTTCCACAGTCACCTCCTACGAGCAGTACTTC. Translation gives CASSSTVTSYEQYF.